Listed below are T cell receptor beta chains from one sample, sequenced in a study of cytomegalovirus exposure and HLA in healthy donors. The data were produced by immunoSEQ multiplex PCR, yet TCRdb's version contains in-frame clones alone and is incomplete. The sample has about 340,000 clones; 80% to 90% are singletons. The specimen was PBMCs. These receptors were collected from a young woman in good health and CMV-seronegative. Both conserved end residues are part of each CDR3. Each record gives: CDR3 DNA, CDR3 protein, D gene, V gene, clone size, J gene. D genes are given only for firm matches. Part of the rows lack a size; the others show once, few, many or a class for expanded clones.

CDR3nt: TGTGCCAGCAGCTTAACTAGGAACACTGAAGCTTTCTTT
CDR3aa: CASSLTRNTEAFF
d_gene: .
v_gene: TRBV7-3
abundance: few
j_gene: TRBJ1-1

CDR3nt: TGCGCCAGCAGCCAAGACCGGGACAGGATCAACTATGGCTACACCTTC
CDR3aa: CASSQDRDRINYGYTF
d_gene: TRBD1
v_gene: TRBV4-3
abundance: .
j_gene: TRBJ1-2

CDR3nt: TGCGCCAGCAGCCAAGCAAGGGACAGTCAAGAGACCCAGTACTTC
CDR3aa: CASSQARDSQETQYF
d_gene: TRBD1
v_gene: TRBV4-3
abundance: .
j_gene: TRBJ2-5

CDR3nt: TGTGCCAGCAGCTTAGGACTAGCGGGAGGCAATGAGCAGTTCTTC
CDR3aa: CASSLGLAGGNEQFF
d_gene: TRBD2
v_gene: TRBV7-3
abundance: .
j_gene: TRBJ2-1

CDR3nt: TGTGCCAGCAGCTTAACGACGGGAGGGCCATTCGAGCAGTTCTTC
CDR3aa: CASSLTTGGPFEQFF
d_gene: TRBD2
v_gene: TRBV7-3
abundance: .
j_gene: TRBJ2-1

CDR3nt: TGTGCCAGCAGCGTAGGCGGACAGCCTCCCTACGAGCAGTACTTC
CDR3aa: CASSVGGQPPYEQYF
d_gene: .
v_gene: TRBV9
abundance: few
j_gene: TRBJ2-7

CDR3nt: TGCGCCAGCAGCTTGGGAGGGCTTACCTACGAGCAGTACTTC
CDR3aa: CASSLGGLTYEQYF
d_gene: .
v_gene: TRBV5-1
abundance: .
j_gene: TRBJ2-7

CDR3nt: TGTGCCAGCAGCTTGGCGGCAGGGGTAGGGGAGACCCAGTACTTC
CDR3aa: CASSLAAGVGETQYF
d_gene: .
v_gene: TRBV5-4
abundance: .
j_gene: TRBJ2-5

CDR3nt: TGTGCCTGGAGTTTTGGACATCACGGGGAGCTGTTTTTT
CDR3aa: CAWSFGHHGELFF
d_gene: .
v_gene: TRBV30
abundance: .
j_gene: TRBJ2-2

CDR3nt: TGTGCCACCAAGGGGACTAGCGGACAAGAGACCCAGTACTTC
CDR3aa: CATKGTSGQETQYF
d_gene: TRBD2
v_gene: TRBV11-2
abundance: once
j_gene: TRBJ2-5

CDR3nt: TGTGCCAGCAGTGGAGGACAGGGGTATGGCTACACCTTC
CDR3aa: CASSGGQGYGYTF
d_gene: TRBD1
v_gene: TRBV6-1
abundance: .
j_gene: TRBJ1-2

CDR3nt: TGCGCCAGCAGCATCCTGACTAGTCAAGAGACCCAGTACTTC
CDR3aa: CASSILTSQETQYF
d_gene: .
v_gene: TRBV5-1
abundance: .
j_gene: TRBJ2-5

CDR3nt: TGTGCCAGCAGTCTGGGCGGGAGAGAGTGGGAGACCCAGTACTTC
CDR3aa: CASSLGGREWETQYF
d_gene: TRBD2
v_gene: TRBV27
abundance: .
j_gene: TRBJ2-5

CDR3nt: TGTGCCAGCTCACCTCTGGACAGGGGAGATGGCTACACCTTC
CDR3aa: CASSPLDRGDGYTF
d_gene: TRBD1
v_gene: TRBV18
abundance: few
j_gene: TRBJ1-2

CDR3nt: TGTGCCAGCAGTTCCTCTTGGTCCCTGCAGAACAATGAGCAGTTCTTC
CDR3aa: CASSSSWSLQNNEQFF
d_gene: .
v_gene: TRBV6-5
abundance: .
j_gene: TRBJ2-1

CDR3nt: TGTGCCAGCTCACCACCGTCAGTGGTGGAGACCCAGTACTTC
CDR3aa: CASSPPSVVETQYF
d_gene: .
v_gene: TRBV18
abundance: .
j_gene: TRBJ2-5

CDR3nt: TGTGCCAGCAGCTTCAGAAACACCGGGGAGCTGTTTTTT
CDR3aa: CASSFRNTGELFF
d_gene: .
v_gene: TRBV11-1
abundance: .
j_gene: TRBJ2-2

CDR3nt: TGTGCCAGCAGGGATCCTAGCGGGAGTATGTACGAGCAGTACTTC
CDR3aa: CASRDPSGSMYEQYF
d_gene: TRBD2
v_gene: TRBV28
abundance: .
j_gene: TRBJ2-7

CDR3nt: TGTGCCAGCAGTTTTGAGGGGGGGTCCTACGAGCAGTACTTC
CDR3aa: CASSFEGGSYEQYF
d_gene: .
v_gene: TRBV25-1
abundance: .
j_gene: TRBJ2-7

CDR3nt: TGCAGCGTTGAGGCCGGACATCGGCAAGAGACCCAGTACTTC
CDR3aa: CSVEAGHRQETQYF
d_gene: .
v_gene: TRBV29-1
abundance: .
j_gene: TRBJ2-5

CDR3nt: TGTGCCAGCAGTGGGACTAGCGGGAGAGAAGACGAGCAGTACTTC
CDR3aa: CASSGTSGREDEQYF
d_gene: TRBD2
v_gene: TRBV2
abundance: .
j_gene: TRBJ2-7

CDR3nt: TGTGCCAGTAGTTTCTCCGGGACAGGTGGGAACACTGAAGCTTTCTTT
CDR3aa: CASSFSGTGGNTEAFF
d_gene: TRBD1
v_gene: TRBV19
abundance: .
j_gene: TRBJ1-1

CDR3nt: TGCGCCAGCAGCTTTGAGCGGGGGGGTTACGAGCAGTACTTC
CDR3aa: CASSFERGGYEQYF
d_gene: TRBD2
v_gene: TRBV5-1
abundance: .
j_gene: TRBJ2-7

CDR3nt: TGTGCCAGCATTGGGACTACATCGAACGAGCAGTACTTC
CDR3aa: CASIGTTSNEQYF
d_gene: TRBD2
v_gene: TRBV28
abundance: .
j_gene: TRBJ2-7

CDR3nt: TGTGCCAGCAGCTTAGAACAGGGGCTTGGCTACACCTTC
CDR3aa: CASSLEQGLGYTF
d_gene: TRBD1
v_gene: TRBV7-8
abundance: .
j_gene: TRBJ1-2

CDR3nt: TGTGCCAGCAGCCAAGATATGGGAGCGGGAGCCCCTAGGGGCTTC
CDR3aa: CASSQDMGAGAPRGF
d_gene: TRBD2
v_gene: TRBV4-2
abundance: .
j_gene: TRBJ2-7

CDR3nt: TGCAGCGTTCACAGCCCTAACTATGGCTACACCTTC
CDR3aa: CSVHSPNYGYTF
d_gene: .
v_gene: TRBV29-1
abundance: once
j_gene: TRBJ1-2